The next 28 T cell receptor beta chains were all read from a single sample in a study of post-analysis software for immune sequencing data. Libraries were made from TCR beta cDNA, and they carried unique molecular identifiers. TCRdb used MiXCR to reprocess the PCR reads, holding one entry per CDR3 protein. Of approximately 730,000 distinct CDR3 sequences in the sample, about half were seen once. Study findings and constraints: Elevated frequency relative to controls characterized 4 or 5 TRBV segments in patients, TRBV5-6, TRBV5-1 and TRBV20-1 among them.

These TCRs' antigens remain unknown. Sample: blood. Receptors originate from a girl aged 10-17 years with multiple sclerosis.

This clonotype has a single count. CDR3 nucleotides: TGCAGCGTTGTTGGCGAACTAGCCCGGGAGCAGTACTTC. Protein sequence: CSVVGELAREQYF. The genes are TRBV29-1 and TRBJ2-7; D is perhaps TRBD2 (6 bases). Germline V gives CDR1 SQVTM, CDR2 ANQGSEA. Trimming shortened V by 4 bases and J by 7 bases, and 17 bases separated the two germline ends. The CDR3 spans 13 residues.

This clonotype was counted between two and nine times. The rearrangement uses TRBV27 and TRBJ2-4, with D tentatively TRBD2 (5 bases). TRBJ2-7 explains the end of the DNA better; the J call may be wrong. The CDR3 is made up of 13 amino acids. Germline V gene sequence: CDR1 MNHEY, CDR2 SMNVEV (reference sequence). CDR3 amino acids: CASSYWAAGEQYF. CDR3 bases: TGTGCCAGCTCATATTGGGCCGCGGGCGAGCAGTACTTC.

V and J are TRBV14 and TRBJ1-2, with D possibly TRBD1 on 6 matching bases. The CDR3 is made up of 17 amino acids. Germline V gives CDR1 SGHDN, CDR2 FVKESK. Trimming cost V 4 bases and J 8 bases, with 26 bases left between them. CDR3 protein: CASSPRQDGPQGHGYTF. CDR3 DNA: TGTGCCAGCAGCCCCCGCCAGGACGGACCTCAGGGACACGGCTACACCTTC.

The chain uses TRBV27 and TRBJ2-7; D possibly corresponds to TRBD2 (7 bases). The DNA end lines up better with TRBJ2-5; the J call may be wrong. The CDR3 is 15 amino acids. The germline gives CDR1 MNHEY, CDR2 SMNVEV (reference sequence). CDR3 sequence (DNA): TGTGCCAGCAGTTCCCTCCGGGGGCGGGGGGAGACCCAGTACTTC. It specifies CASSSLRGRGETQYF.

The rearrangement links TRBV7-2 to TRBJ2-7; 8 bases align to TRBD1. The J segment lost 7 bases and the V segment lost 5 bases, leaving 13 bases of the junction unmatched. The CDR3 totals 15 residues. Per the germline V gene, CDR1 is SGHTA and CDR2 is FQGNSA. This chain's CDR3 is CASSNAGQALREQYF. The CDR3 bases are TGTGCCAGCAGCAATGCGGGACAGGCCCTCCGGGAGCAGTACTTC. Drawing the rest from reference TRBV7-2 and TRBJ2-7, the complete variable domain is GAGVSQSPSNKVTEKGKDVELRCDPISGHTALYWYRQSLGQGLEFLIYFQGNSAPDKSGLPSDRFSAERTGGSVSTLTIQRTQQEDSAVYLCASSNAGQALREQYFGPGTRLTVT.

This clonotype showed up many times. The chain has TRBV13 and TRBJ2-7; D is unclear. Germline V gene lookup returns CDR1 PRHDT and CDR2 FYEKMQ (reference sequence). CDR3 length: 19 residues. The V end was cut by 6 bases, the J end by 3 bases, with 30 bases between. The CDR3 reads CASSLTLNMGTGPRYEQYF. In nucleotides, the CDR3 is TGTGCCAGCAGTCTTACCCTTAATATGGGCACCGGACCTCGCTACGAGCAGTACTTC. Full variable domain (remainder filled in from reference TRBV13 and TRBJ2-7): AAGVIQSPRHLIKEKRETATLKCYPIPRHDTVYWYQQGPGQDPQFLISFYEKMQSDKGSIPDRFSAQQFSDYHSELNMSSLELGDSALYFCASSLTLNMGTGPRYEQYFGPGTRLTVT.

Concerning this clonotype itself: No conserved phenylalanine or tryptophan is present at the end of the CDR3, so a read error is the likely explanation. The DNA of the CDR3 is TGTGCCAGCAGCTTGGCCGCGACAGGGGGAATCTATGGCTACACCTGC. Its protein is CASSLAATGGIYGYTC. The gene calls are TRBV5-5 and TRBJ1-2; TRBD1 agrees at 9 bases. Germline V lookup: CDR1 SGHKS, CDR2 YYEKEE (reference sequence). Unmatched junction bases numbered 7, after V lost 0 bases and J lost 4 bases. CDR3 length: 16 residues.

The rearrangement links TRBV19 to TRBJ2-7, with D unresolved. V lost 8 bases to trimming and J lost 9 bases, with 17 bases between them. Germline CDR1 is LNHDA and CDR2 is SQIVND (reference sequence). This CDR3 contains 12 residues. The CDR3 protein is CASASKKWRQYF. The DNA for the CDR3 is TGTGCCAGTGCCAGTAAAAAATGGAGGCAGTACTTC.

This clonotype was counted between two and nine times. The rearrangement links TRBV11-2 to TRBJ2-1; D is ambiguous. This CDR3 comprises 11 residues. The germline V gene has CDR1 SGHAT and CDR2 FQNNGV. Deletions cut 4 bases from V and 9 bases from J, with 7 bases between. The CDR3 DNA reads TGTGCCAGCAGCTCCTTAAGTGAGCAGTTCTTC. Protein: CASSSLSEQFF.

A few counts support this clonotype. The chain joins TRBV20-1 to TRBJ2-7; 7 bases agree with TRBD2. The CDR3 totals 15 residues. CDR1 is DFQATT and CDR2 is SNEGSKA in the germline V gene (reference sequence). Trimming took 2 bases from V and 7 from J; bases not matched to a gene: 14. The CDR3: CSARLGGPPRREQYF. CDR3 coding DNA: TGCAGTGCTAGACTGGGAGGGCCCCCTCGTAGGGAGCAGTACTTC.

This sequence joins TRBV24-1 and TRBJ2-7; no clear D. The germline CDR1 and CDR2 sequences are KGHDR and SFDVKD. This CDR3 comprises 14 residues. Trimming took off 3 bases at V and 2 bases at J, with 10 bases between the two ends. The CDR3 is CATSDRRRPYEQYF. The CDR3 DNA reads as TGTGCCACCAGTGATCGCCGACGTCCCTACGAGCAGTACTTC.

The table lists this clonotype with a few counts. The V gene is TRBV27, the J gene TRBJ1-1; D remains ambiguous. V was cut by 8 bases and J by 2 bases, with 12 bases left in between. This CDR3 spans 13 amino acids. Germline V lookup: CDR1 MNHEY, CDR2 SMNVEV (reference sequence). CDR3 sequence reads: CASGYRVNTEAFF. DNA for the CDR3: TGTGCCAGCGGGTACCGGGTAAACACTGAAGCTTTCTTT.

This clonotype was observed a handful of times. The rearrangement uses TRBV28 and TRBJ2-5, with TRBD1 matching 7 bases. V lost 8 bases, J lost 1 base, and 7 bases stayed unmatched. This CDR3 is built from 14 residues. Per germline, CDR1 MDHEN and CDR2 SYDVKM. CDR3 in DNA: TGTGCCAGCCACTCGGGACAGCCCCAAGAGACCCAGTACTTC. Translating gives CASHSGQPQETQYF.

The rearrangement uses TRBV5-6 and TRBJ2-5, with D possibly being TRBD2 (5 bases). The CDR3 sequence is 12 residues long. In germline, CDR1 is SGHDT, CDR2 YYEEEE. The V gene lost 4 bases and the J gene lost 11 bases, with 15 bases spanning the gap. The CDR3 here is CASSEGAEAQYF. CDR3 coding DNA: TGTGCCAGCAGCGAGGGAGCCGAAGCGCAGTACTTC.

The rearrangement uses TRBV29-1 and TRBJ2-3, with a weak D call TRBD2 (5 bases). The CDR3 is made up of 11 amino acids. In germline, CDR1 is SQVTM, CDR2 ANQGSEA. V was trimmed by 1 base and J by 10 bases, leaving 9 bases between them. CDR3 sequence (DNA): TGCAGCGTTGAAGCGGGGTGGGCGCAGTATTTT. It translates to CSVEAGWAQYF.

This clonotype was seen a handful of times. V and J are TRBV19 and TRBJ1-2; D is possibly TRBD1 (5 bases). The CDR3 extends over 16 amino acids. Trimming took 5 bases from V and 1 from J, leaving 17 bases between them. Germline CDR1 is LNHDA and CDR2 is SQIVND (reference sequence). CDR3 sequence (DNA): TGTGCCAGTAGTCCCCGCGGGGGGTTGTTTAACTATGGCTACACCTTC. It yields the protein CASSPRGGLFNYGYTF.

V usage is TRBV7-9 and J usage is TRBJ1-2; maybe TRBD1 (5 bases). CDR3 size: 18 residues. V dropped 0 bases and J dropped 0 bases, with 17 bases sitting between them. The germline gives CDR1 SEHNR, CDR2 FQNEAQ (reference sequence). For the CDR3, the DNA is TGTGCCAGCAGCTTAGCGATCAGAAGAGACAGAACTAACTATGGCTACACCTTC. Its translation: CASSLAIRRDRTNYGYTF.

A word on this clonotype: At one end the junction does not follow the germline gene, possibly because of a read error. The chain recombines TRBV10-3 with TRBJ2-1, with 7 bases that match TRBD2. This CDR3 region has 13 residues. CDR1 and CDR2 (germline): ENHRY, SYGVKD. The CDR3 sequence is CAISETTGGQQFF. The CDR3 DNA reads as TGTGCCATAAGTGAGACCACGGGGGGACAGCAGTTCTTC.

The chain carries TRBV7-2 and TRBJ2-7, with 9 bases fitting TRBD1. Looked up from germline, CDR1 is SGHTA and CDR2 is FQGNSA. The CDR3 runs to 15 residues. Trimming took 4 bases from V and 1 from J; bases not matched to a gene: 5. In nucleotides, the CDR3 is TGTGCCAGCAGCTCCTGGGACAGGGCGTCCTACGAGCAGTACTTC. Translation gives CASSSWDRASYEQYF. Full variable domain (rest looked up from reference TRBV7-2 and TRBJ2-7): GAGVSQSPSNKVTEKGKDVELRCDPISGHTALYWYRQSLGQGLEFLIYFQGNSAPDKSGLPSDRFSAERTGGSVSTLTIQRTQQEDSAVYLCASSSWDRASYEQYFGPGTRLTVT.

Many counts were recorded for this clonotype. In DNA form, the CDR3 reads TGTGCCAGCAGCTTAGCGGGGGGCGTACGTGAACGTATTCAGTACTTC. Translating it yields CASSLAGGVRERIQYF. The chain couples TRBV7-9 to TRBJ2-4, with D tentatively TRBD1 or TRBD2 (6 bases each). Germline CDR1 is SEHNR and CDR2 is FQNEAQ (reference sequence). This CDR3 is built from 16 residues. The V and J ends lost 0 bases and 10 bases respectively, with 19 bases between them. Combining the CDR3 with reference TRBV7-9 and TRBJ2-4 gives the whole variable domain DTGVSQNPRHKITKRGQNVTFRCDPISEHNRLYWYRQTLGQGPEFLTYFQNEAQLEKSRLLSDRFSAERPKGSFSTLEIQRTEQGDSAMYLCASSLAGGVRERIQYFGAGTRLSVL.

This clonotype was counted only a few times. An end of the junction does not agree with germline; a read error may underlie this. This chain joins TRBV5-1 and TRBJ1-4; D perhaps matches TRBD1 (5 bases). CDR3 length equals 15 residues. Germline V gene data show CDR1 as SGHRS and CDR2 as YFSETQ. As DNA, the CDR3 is TGCGCCAGCAGCTTCCAGGGAAGTACTAATGGAAAACTGTTTTTT. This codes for CASSFQGSTNGKLFF.

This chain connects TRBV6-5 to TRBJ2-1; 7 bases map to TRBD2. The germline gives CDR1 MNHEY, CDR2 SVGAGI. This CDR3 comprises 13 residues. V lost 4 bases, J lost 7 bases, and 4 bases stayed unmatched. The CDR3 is CASSSLSGNEQFF. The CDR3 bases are TGTGCCAGCAGTTCCCTTAGCGGGAATGAGCAGTTCTTC.

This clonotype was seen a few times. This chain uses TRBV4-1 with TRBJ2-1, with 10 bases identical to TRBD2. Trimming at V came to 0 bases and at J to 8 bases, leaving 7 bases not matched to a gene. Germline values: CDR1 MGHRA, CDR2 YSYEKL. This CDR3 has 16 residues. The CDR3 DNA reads TGCGCCAGCAGCCAAGAGCGGGCTAGCGGGAGCTATGAGCAGTTCTTC. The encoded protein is CASSQERASGSYEQFF.

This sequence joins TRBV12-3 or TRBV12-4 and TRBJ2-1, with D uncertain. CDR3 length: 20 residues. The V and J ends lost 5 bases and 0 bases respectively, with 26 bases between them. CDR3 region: CASSPGPEWAGDNSYNEQFF. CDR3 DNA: TGTGCCAGCAGTCCCGGGCCGGAATGGGCTGGCGACAACTCCTACAATGAGCAGTTCTTC.

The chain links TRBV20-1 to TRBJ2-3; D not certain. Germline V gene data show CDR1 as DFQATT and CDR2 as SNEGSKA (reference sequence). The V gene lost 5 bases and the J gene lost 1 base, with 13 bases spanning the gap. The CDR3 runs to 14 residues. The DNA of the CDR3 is TGCAGTGCTGGCCTCAGGACGGGCACAGATACGCAGTATTTT. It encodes CSAGLRTGTDTQYF.

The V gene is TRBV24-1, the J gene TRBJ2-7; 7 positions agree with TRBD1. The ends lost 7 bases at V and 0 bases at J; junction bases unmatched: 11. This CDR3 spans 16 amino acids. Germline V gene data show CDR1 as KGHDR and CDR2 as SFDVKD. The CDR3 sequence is CATRERTGDSSYEQYF. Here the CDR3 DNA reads TGTGCCACCAGAGAGCGTACAGGGGACAGCTCCTACGAGCAGTACTTC.

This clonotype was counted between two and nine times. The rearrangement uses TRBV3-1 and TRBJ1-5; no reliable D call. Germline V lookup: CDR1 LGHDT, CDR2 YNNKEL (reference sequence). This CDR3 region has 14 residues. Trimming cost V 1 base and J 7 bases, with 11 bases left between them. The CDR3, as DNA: TGTGCCAGCAGCCAAGGGGTAGCCGAGCAGCCCCAGCATTTT. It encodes CASSQGVAEQPQHF.

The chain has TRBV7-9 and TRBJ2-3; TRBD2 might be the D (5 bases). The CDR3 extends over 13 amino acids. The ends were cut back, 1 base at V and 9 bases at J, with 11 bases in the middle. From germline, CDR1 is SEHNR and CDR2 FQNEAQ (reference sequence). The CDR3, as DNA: TGTGCCAGCAGCTTAGAGGAGGCAGCGACGCAGTATTTT. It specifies CASSLEEAATQYF.